Described below is a single T cell receptor beta chain sequence and its context. Its matching antigen is unknown. Germline V gene data show CDR1 as PRHDT and CDR2 as FYEKMQ (reference sequence). The CDR3 is 14 amino acids. Deletions cut 4 bases from V and 0 bases from J, with 10 bases between. The data are from a study of T cells in localized non-small cell lung cancer. Profiling relied on immunoSEQ multiplex PCR, and the TCRdb table lists in-frame clones only, not all of them. The top ten clones hold 9.4% of a sample with about 25,000 clones, approximately 89% of them seen once. Overall study results and limits: Uninvolved adjacent lung showed the highest T cell clonality, exceeding tumor.

The V and J genes are TRBV13 and TRBJ2-7; perhaps TRBD2 as D (6 bases). This TCR derives from a woman between 40 and 69 years old with stage III lung adenocarcinoma. This specimen consisted of peripheral blood mononuclear cells, obtained before any cancer treatment. CDR3 sequence reads: CASSSRGSSYEQYF. The CDR3 DNA reads as TGTGCCAGCAGCTCGCGGGGAAGCTCCTACGAGCAGTACTTC.